A single sample is the source of the 8 T cell receptor beta chains below, sequenced in a study of T-cell memory formation after mild COVID-19. From the 5' RACE reads, TCRdb called clonotypes with MiXCR, one entry per CDR3 protein. The profile shows 200,000 to 250,000 distinct CDR3 sequences, roughly 30% of them singletons. Sequences were obtained from PBMCs or a T cell subset sorted from them (not recorded which). These TCRs come from an adult woman who had mild COVID-19 (a few samples of this study predate the infection). Cell type and time point are not known.

This clonotype was counted between two and nine times. The chain recombines TRBV5-1 with TRBJ2-3; unclear D gene. CDR1 SGHRS and CDR2 YFSETQ come from the germline V gene. V gave up 0 bases and J gave up 6 bases, with 11 bases separating them. This CDR3 region has 14 residues. CDR3 coding DNA: TGCGCCAGCAGCTTGGCCCTCGACCGGGATACGCAGTATTTT. Translation: CASSLALDRDTQYF.

The chain has TRBV20-1 and TRBJ2-7; possible D gene TRBD1, 6 bases. Between the trimmed V and J ends, which lost 5 bases and 2 bases, there was a span of 16 bases. This CDR3 comprises 14 residues. Germline CDR1 reads DFQATT; CDR2 reads SNEGSKA (reference sequence). CDR3 protein: CSARNRAQAYEQYF. In nucleotides, the CDR3 is TGCAGTGCTCGCAACAGGGCGCAGGCCTACGAGCAGTACTTC.

This clonotype was counted a few times. The chain uses TRBV20-1 and TRBJ1-2; unclear D gene. This CDR3 spans 11 amino acids. Looked up from germline, CDR1 is DFQATT and CDR2 is SNEGSKA (reference sequence). V shed 2 bases and J shed 7 bases, with 8 bases lying between them. CDR3 sequence: CSARKGSGYTF. In DNA, the CDR3 is TGCAGTGCTAGAAAGGGCAGTGGCTACACCTTC.

This clonotype appeared a single time. The chain joins TRBV6-1 to TRBJ2-7; D not resolved. This CDR3 spans 12 amino acids. Trimming removed 6 bases at V and 9 bases at J, with 15 bases between. Per germline, CDR1 MNHNS and CDR2 SASEGT. CDR3 sequence reads: CASRQRSTVQYF. The CDR3 region has the DNA TGTGCCAGCAGGCAGCGCTCTACGGTGCAGTACTTC.

V and J are TRBV6-4 and TRBJ2-1; 7 bases map to TRBD2. Germline assignment: CDR1 MRHNA and CDR2 SNTAGT. V was pared by 6 bases and J by 10 bases, with 9 bases of the junction left unmatched. The CDR3 contains 13 residues. The CDR3 region has the DNA TGTGCCAGCAGCCTTAGAGTCGGGGGGGAGCAGTTCTTC. As protein: CASSLRVGGEQFF.

Only a few counts were recorded for this clonotype. V usage is TRBV7-9 and J usage is TRBJ2-5; D is perhaps TRBD2 (5 bases). With 1 base removed from V and 0 bases from J, the gap between germline ends came to 6 bases. This CDR3 contains 14 residues. The germline CDR1 and CDR2 sequences are SEHNR and FQNEAQ (reference sequence). The CDR3 DNA sequence: TGTGCCAGCAGCTTAGGAGGGAACCAAGAGACCCAGTACTTC. Translated, it gives CASSLGGNQETQYF.

This clonotype turned up a few times. The gene calls are TRBV20-1 and TRBJ2-7, with TRBD2 matching 10 bases. This CDR3 is 13 amino acids long. J lost 4 bases, V lost 1 base, and 1 base had no gene match. Germline loops: CDR1 DFQATT, CDR2 SNEGSKA (reference sequence). For the CDR3, the DNA is TGCAGTGCTAGAGCTAGCGGGAGTTACGAGCAGTACTTC. Translation gives CSARASGSYEQYF.

This rearrangement joins TRBV10-2 to TRBJ1-2, with 9 positions matching TRBD1. CDR3 length: 16 amino acids. Germline CDR1 is WSHSY and CDR2 is SAAADI. The junction had 14 bases not matched to a gene; V was cut back by 7 bases and J by 5 bases. The CDR3 DNA reads TGCGCCAGCAAGCCGGGACAGGGAAATTGGCAATATGGCTACACCTTC. This translates into CASKPGQGNWQYGYTF.